This T cell receptor (beta chain) was sequenced for a study of radiation and T cells in renal cell carcinoma. Across the whole study: Nephrectomy followed 15 Gy stereotactic body radiation by 4 weeks.

Indicated time point: blood 2 weeks post-SBRT. Treatment given: 15 Gy SBRT to primary tumor, nephrectomy 4 weeks later. The patient's renal cell carcinoma had clear cell pathology. This clone came up a few times. Antigen specificity is unknown. The data were produced by immunoSEQ multiplex PCR, yet TCRdb's version contains in-frame clones alone and is incomplete. The data hold roughly 150,000 clones, with over 80% observed a single time. CDR3 length: 16 amino acids. CDR1 and CDR2 from the germline V gene are SEHNR and FQNEAQ (reference sequence). With 5 bases removed from V and 7 bases from J, the gap between germline ends came to 20 bases. The study's findings and limits: From baseline, blood top tumor clonotypes peaked at 2 weeks post-radiation. No pretreatment tumor biopsies were available for baseline clonotypes.

The sample was blood, taken from a patient whose treatment included radiotherapy and nephrectomy. This sequence was found in a woman in her forties or fifties with renal cell carcinoma. The J gene is TRBJ2-2, the V gene TRBV7-9; tentative D call: TRBD2 (5 bases). CDR3 residues: CASSQEGQRKVGELFF. DNA of the CDR3: TGTGCCAGCAGCCAAGAGGGCCAGAGGAAAGTCGGGGAGCTGTTTTTT.